These T cell receptor beta chains were read from a single sample in a study of CD8 T cells in ankylosing spondylitis. TCRdb independently ran MiXCR on the 5' RACE reads; one entry per CDR3 protein. The table shows hundreds of thousands of distinct CDR3 sequences, with approximately 12% occurring only once. Source material: blood, either unsorted or a sorted T cell fraction (not recorded which). Source of these receptors: a male donor with ankylosing spondylitis. Each CDR3 is given without its conserved first and last residue.

V gene	J gene	CDR3 protein
TRBV12-3/TRBV12-4	TRBJ2-5	ASSIDRWQETQY
TRBV19	TRBJ1-2	ASTEGQPYGYT
TRBV5-1	TRBJ1-1	ASTQTLNTEAF
TRBV5-5	TRBJ2-3	ASSLVGRPGDTQY
TRBV6-5	TRBJ1-1	ASSYMINTEAF
TRBV29-1	TRBJ2-7	SVEDDVFAGEQY
TRBV6-2/TRBV6-3	TRBJ1-5	ASSYWGQGPQPQH
TRBV20-1	TRBJ2-3	SARGRIQAQDTQY
TRBV18	TRBJ1-1	ASSPSVLGTEAF
TRBV6-2/TRBV6-3	TRBJ1-6	ASSYGHSPLH
TRBV6-5	TRBJ2-7	ASSYQGQPYEQY
TRBV6-5	TRBJ1-4	ASSYSGVTNEKLF
TRBV11-2	TRBJ1-1	ASSLRTEVHTEAF
TRBV20-1	TRBJ2-1	SAVDPTFYNEQF
TRBV20-1	TRBJ2-1	SAGPWLSSYNEQF
TRBV20-1	TRBJ2-2	SARDYLAGDHTGELF
TRBV11-2	TRBJ2-5	ASSPGLAGGPGQETQY
TRBV11-1	TRBJ1-4	ASSLVGGVPPTNEKLF
TRBV27	TRBJ1-2	ATGEGGSNYGYT
TRBV18	TRBJ2-3	ASSPSGARGTDTQY
TRBV18	TRBJ2-5	ASSPGRSQETQY
TRBV20-1	TRBJ1-5	SAKAGGSNQPQH
TRBV29-1	TRBJ2-3	SGTSGTDTQY
TRBV6-2/TRBV6-3	TRBJ1-5	ASSQREQPQH
TRBV5-1	TRBJ2-1	ASSFLGPYNEQF
TRBV9	TRBJ2-3	ASSPPQRESDTQY
TRBV28	TRBJ2-3	ASRTTDSTDTQY
TRBV7-9	TRBJ1-4	ASSPGTGHEKLF
TRBV5-1	TRBJ1-6	ASSPRTQDSPLH
TRBV6-5	TRBJ1-6	ASSYRVPNSPLH
TRBV20-1	TRBJ2-5	SATDSSGQETQY
TRBV20-1	TRBJ1-5	SARKATGGSSNQPQH
TRBV20-1	TRBJ1-1	SARGGTGGTNTEAF
TRBV6-5	TRBJ2-7	ASSYYGTSANQQY
TRBV5-6	TRBJ1-5	ASSKDRGYGQPQH
TRBV4-3	TRBJ2-5	ASSQDASGTSQY
TRBV5-1	TRBJ2-7	ASSFRGQGLREQY
TRBV7-3	TRBJ2-2	ASSLRPRSTGELF
TRBV28	TRBJ2-7	ASSYSGTPTSGRFTHEQY
TRBV5-1	TRBJ1-6	ASSLEQGSSPLH
TRBV20-1	TRBJ2-3	SAGDSRVTDTQY
TRBV15	TRBJ2-6	ATSRDLGSGANVLT
TRBV10-3	TRBJ1-6	AISESAGPNSPLH
TRBV10-3	TRBJ1-4	ATGTGPTTNEKLF
TRBV3-1	TRBJ2-1	ASSQGVDGEQF
TRBV20-1	TRBJ1-1	SASIMNTEAF
TRBV2	TRBJ2-4	ASSYVLGQGGGIQY
TRBV15	TRBJ1-1	ATSRDGWTNTEAF
TRBV7-9	TRBJ2-2	ASSLYQLNTGELF
TRBV3-1	TRBJ2-5	ASSQDDRGRWLETQY
TRBV4-3	TRBJ2-7	ASSQELFGGSHPGDYEQY
TRBV9	TRBJ1-1	ASSAVGWFSEAF
TRBV5-5	TRBJ1-3	ASSRDGVSGNTIY
TRBV30	TRBJ2-7	AWGRSYEQY
TRBV29-1	TRBJ2-7	SVELSGRAYEQY
TRBV5-1	TRBJ1-5	ASSLDGGSQPQH
TRBV6-5	TRBJ1-2	ASSSNTGYGYT